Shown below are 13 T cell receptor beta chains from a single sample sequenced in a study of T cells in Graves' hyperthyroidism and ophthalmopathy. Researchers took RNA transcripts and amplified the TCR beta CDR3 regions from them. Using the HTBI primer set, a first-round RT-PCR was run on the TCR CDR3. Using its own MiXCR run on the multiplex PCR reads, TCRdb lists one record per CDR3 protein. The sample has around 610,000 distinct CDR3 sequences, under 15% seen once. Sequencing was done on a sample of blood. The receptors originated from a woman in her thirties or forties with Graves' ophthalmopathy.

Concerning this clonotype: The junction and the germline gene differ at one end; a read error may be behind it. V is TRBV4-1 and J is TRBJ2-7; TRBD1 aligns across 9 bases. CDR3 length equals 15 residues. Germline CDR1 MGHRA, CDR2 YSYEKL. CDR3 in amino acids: CASSQDRGLPYEQYF. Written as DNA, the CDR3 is TGTGCCAGCAGCCAAGACAGGGGGTTACCCTACGAGCAGTACTTC.

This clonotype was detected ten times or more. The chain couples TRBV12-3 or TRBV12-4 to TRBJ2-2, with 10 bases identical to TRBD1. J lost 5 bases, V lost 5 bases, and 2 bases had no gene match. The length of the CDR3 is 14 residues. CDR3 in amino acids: CASSRQGATGELFF. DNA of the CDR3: TGTGCCAGCAGTCGACAGGGGGCGACCGGGGAGCTGTTTTTT.

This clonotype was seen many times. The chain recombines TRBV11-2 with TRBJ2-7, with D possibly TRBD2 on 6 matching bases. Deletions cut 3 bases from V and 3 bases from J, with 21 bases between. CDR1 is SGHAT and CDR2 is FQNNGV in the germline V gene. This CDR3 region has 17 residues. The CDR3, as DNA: TGTGCCAGCAGCTTGGTCGGGGGAACTTTTGGGAGCTACGAGCAGTACTTC. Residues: CASSLVGGTFGSYEQYF.

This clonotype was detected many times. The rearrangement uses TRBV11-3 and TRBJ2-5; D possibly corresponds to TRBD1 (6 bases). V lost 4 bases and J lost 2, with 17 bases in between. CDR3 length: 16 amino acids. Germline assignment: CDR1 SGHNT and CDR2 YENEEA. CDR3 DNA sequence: TGTGCCAGCAGCTCACGCACCGGTCAGGGGCAAGAGACCCAGTACTTC. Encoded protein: CASSSRTGQGQETQYF.

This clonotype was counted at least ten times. CDR3 sequence reads: CATSVQPPNVRGPDTQYF. Here the CDR3 DNA reads TGTGCCACCAGTGTACAACCCCCGAATGTGAGGGGGCCAGATACGCAGTATTTT. V and J are TRBV24-1 and TRBJ2-3; 7 positions match TRBD1. The germline gives CDR1 KGHDR, CDR2 SFDVKD. Germline trimming cut 5 bases from V and 4 bases from J; bases unmatched to any gene: 17. This CDR3 comprises 18 residues.

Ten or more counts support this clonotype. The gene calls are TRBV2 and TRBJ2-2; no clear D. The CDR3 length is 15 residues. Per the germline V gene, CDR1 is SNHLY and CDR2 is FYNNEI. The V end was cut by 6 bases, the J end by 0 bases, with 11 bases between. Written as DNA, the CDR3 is TGTGCCAGCAGACTACAAGAGTCGAACACCGGGGAGCTGTTTTTT. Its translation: CASRLQESNTGELFF.

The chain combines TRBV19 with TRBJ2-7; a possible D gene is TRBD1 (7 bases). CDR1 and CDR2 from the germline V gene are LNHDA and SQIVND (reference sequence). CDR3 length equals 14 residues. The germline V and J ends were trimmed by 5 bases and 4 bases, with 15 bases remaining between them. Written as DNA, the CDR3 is TGTGCCAGTAGTGTCGCGGGACAGCAATACGAGCAGTACTTC. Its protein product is CASSVAGQQYEQYF.

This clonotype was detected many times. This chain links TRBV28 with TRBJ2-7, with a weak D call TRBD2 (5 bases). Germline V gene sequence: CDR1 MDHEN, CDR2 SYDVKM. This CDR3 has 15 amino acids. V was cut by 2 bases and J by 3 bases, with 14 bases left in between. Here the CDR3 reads CASSLMVGDFYEQYF. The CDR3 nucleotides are TGTGCCAGCAGTTTAATGGTGGGAGACTTCTACGAGCAGTACTTC.

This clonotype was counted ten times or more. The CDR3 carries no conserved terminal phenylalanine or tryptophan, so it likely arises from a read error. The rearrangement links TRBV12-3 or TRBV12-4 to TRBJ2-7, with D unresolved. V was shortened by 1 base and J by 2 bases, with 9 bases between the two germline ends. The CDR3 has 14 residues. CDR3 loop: CASSLGAATYEQYS. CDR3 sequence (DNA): TGTGCCAGCAGTTTAGGGGCTGCCACCTACGAGCAGTACTCC.

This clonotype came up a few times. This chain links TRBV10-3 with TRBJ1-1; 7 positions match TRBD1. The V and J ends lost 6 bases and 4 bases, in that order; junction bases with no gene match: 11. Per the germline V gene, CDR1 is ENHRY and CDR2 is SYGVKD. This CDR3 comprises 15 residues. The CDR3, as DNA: TGTGCCATCAGCTCCGAACAGGGGACGGGCACTGAAGCTTTCTTT. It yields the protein CAISSEQGTGTEAFF.

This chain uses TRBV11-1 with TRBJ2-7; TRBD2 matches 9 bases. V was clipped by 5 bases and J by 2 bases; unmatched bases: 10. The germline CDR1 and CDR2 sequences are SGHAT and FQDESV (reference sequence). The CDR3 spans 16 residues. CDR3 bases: TGTGCCAGCAGCCCCACGCGGGGCGGGAGGGCCTACGAGCAGTACTTC. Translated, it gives CASSPTRGGRAYEQYF. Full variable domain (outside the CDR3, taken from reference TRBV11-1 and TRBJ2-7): EAEVAQSPRYKITEKSQAVAFWCDPISGHATLYWYRQILGQGPELLVQFQDESVVDDSQLPKDRFSAERLKGVDSTLKIQPAELGDSAMYLCASSPTRGGRAYEQYFGPGTRLTVT.

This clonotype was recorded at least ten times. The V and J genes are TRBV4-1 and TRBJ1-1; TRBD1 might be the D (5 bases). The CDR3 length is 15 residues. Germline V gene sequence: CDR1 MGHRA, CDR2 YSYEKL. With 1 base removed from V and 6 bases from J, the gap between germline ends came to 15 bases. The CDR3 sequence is CASSQATGGGAEAFF. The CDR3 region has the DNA TGCGCCAGCAGCCAAGCTACGGGAGGAGGGGCTGAAGCTTTCTTT.

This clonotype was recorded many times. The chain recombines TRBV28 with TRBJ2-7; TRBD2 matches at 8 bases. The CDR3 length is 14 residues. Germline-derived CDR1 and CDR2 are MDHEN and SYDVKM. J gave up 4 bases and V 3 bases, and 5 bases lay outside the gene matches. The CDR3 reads CASSFLGGDYEQYF. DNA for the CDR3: TGTGCCAGCAGTTTCCTCGGGGGGGATTACGAGCAGTACTTC.